These 8 T cell receptor beta chains were sequenced from one sample in a study of OX40 agonist ivuxolimab in advanced cancers. Sequencing was performed with immunoSEQ multiplex PCR; in TCRdb, only in-frame clones are kept and a portion is missing. This table has roughly 70,000 clones, 75% to 85% appearing once. Source: CD4+ or CD8+ T cells sorted from blood, taken in a trial of the OX40 agonist ivuxolimab. Receptors were obtained from an adult with an advanced solid tumor such as melanoma, head and neck, liver or kidney cancer.

The count of this clone is one. This chain uses TRBV5-1 with TRBJ2-2; D gene ambiguous. V lost 0 bases and J lost 7, with 7 bases in between. The CDR3 length is 13 residues. CDR1 and CDR2 from the germline V gene are SGHRS and YFSETQ. CDR3 sequence (DNA): TGCGCCAGCAGCTTGGTTCAGGACGGGGAGCTGTTTTTT. Its protein product is CASSLVQDGELFF.

This chain uses TRBV2 with TRBJ2-3, with TRBD2 matching over 10 bases. The V segment lost 7 bases and the J segment 1 base; nucleotides outside the gene matches: 5. Germline CDR1 SNHLY, CDR2 FYNNEI. The CDR3 totals 15 residues. In DNA form, the CDR3 reads TGTGCCAGCAAACGTACTAGCGGGGGCACAGATACGCAGTATTTT. This codes for CASKRTSGGTDTQYF.

This chain connects TRBV18 to TRBJ1-1; the D gene is possibly TRBD1 (5 bases). The germline V gene has CDR1 KGHSH and CDR2 LQKENI. The length of the CDR3 is 14 residues. V was clipped by 5 bases and J by 6 bases, with 16 bases between them. The chain's CDR3 is CASSLDGGVSEAFF. CDR3 coding DNA: TGTGCCAGCTCATTAGACGGGGGGGTTTCTGAAGCTTTCTTT.

Concerning this clone: A junction boundary mismatches the germline segment, possibly from a read error. Other DNA sequences in the same sample also yield this CDR3. The rearrangement joins TRBV5-4 to TRBJ2-1, with D tentatively TRBD1 (6 bases). Germline V lookup: CDR1 SGHNT, CDR2 YYREEE (reference sequence). The CDR3 is made up of 14 amino acids. In DNA, the CDR3 is TGTGCCAGCAGCATAGGGGGTGGTGGCAATGAGCAATTCTTC. Translated, it gives CASSIGGGGNEQFF.

J is TRBJ1-2 and V is TRBV19, with 7 bases identical to TRBD1. V was pared by 3 bases and J by 7 bases, with 5 bases of the junction left unmatched. CDR1 LNHDA and CDR2 SQIVND come from the germline V gene (reference sequence). The CDR3 sequence is 13 residues long. The chain's CDR3 is CASSIPAGGGYTF. Written as DNA, the CDR3 is TGTGCCAGTAGTATTCCAGCAGGGGGTGGCTACACCTTC.

V gene TRBV5-1 combines with J gene TRBJ2-7, with D hard to call. This CDR3 comprises 11 residues. The V end was cut by 0 bases, the J end by 7 bases, with 5 bases between. Germline CDR1 SGHRS, CDR2 YFSETQ. The DNA for the CDR3 is TGCGCCAGCAGCTTGGGGAAGGAGCAGTACTTC. Protein product: CASSLGKEQYF.

The V call is TRBV6-1, the J call TRBJ1-3, with 8 bases that match TRBD1. This CDR3 is 16 amino acids long. From germline, CDR1 is MNHNS and CDR2 SASEGT. Unmatched junction bases numbered 9, after V lost 3 bases and J lost 5 bases. The CDR3 is CASSDETGGMRNTIYF. The DNA for the CDR3 is TGTGCCAGCAGTGACGAAACAGGGGGGATGAGAAACACCATATATTTT.

To note about this clone: Other DNA sequences in this sample translate to the same CDR3. The chain uses TRBV7-9 and TRBJ1-2, with 9 bases that match TRBD1. From germline, CDR1 is SEHNR and CDR2 FQNEAQ (reference sequence). With 3 bases clipped from V and 8 bases from J, the junction kept 7 bases outside the gene matches. The CDR3 has 14 residues. The CDR3 reads CASSLGDRVGGYTF. CDR3 nucleotides: TGTGCCAGCAGCTTGGGGGACAGGGTTGGGGGCTACACCTTC.